This TCR beta chain appears in the sequencing data of a study of regulatory T cells in long-lasting Graves disease. Study-level points and caveats: Persistent disease was characterized by preferential usage of TRBV28, TRBJ1-2 and TRBJ2-5. Persistent patients shared more public clonotypes (around 3,000) than new patients (966).

Arm-PCR of CDR3 regions and iRepertoire HTBI primers were the basis on which TCR beta libraries were built. Original handling: Identified across the samples were 55 to 75 TRBV segments and about 15 TRBJ segments. TCRdb reanalysed the multiplex PCR reads using MiXCR and keeps one entry per CDR3 protein. These V and J calls rely on TCRdb rather than the paper's analysis. The profile covers fewer than 350,000 distinct CDR3 sequences, with 18% appearing a single time and around 36% taken by the ten largest. Time point of the sample: newly diagnosed GD, antithyroid drugs for less than 3 months. After RNA was extracted from PBMCs, the TCR library was made from it. The authors drew patients from an endocrinology department in Xi'an, China. This clonotype was observed at least ten times. As yet, its antigen is unknown. The germline CDR1 and CDR2 sequences are SGHRS and YFSETQ. The CDR3 consists of 15 residues. The ends lost 2 bases at V and 5 bases at J; junction bases unmatched: 6.

Sample: peripheral blood mononuclear cells (PBMCs), taken at new diagnosis, from a patient treated with antithyroid drugs. This TCR was sampled from a female donor with Graves disease. J is TRBJ2-7 and V is TRBV5-1, with 11 bases fitting TRBD2. CDR3 in DNA: TGCGCCAGCAGCTTAACCGGGACTAGCGGCCACGAGCAGTACTTC. Protein: CASSLTGTSGHEQYF.